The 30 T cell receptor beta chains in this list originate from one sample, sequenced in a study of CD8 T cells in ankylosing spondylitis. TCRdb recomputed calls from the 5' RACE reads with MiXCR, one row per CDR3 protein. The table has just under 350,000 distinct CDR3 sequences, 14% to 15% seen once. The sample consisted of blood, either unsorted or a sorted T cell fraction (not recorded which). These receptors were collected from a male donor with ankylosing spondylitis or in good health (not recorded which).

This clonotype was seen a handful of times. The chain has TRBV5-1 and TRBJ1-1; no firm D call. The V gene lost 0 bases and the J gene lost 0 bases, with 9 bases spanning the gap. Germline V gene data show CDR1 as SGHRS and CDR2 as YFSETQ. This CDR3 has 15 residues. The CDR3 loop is CASSLANSLNTEAFF. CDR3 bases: TGCGCCAGCAGCTTGGCCAACAGTCTGAACACTGAAGCTTTCTTT.

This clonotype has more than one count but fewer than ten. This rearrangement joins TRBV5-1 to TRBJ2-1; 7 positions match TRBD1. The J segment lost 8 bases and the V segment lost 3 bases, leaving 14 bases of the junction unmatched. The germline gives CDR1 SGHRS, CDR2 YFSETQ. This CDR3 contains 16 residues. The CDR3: CASSYLGQAYNDEQFF. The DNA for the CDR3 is TGCGCCAGCAGCTACCTTGGACAGGCGTACAATGATGAGCAGTTCTTC.

CDR3 region: CASSPDRPTGELFF. CDR3 nucleotide sequence: TGCGCCAGCAGCCCGGACAGGCCTACCGGGGAGCTGTTTTTT. The chain uses TRBV5-1 and TRBJ2-2; 7 positions match TRBD1. CDR3 length equals 14 residues. V was clipped by 4 bases and J by 5 bases; unmatched bases: 5. Germline CDR1 is SGHRS and CDR2 is YFSETQ.

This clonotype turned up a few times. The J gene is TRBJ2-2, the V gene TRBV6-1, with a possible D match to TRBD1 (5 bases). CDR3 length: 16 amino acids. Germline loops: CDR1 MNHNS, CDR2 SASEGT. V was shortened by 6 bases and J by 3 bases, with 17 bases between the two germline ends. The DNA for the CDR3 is TGTGCCAGCAGCCCTTCATTCCCAGGGTACACCGGGGAGCTGTTTTTT. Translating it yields CASSPSFPGYTGELFF.

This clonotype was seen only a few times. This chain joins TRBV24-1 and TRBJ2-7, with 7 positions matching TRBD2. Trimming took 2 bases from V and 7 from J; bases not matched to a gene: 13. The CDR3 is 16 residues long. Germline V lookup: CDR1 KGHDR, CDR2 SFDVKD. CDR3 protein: CATSDSPSGPLREQYF. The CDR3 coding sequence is TGTGCCACCAGTGATTCCCCTAGCGGACCTTTGAGGGAGCAGTACTTC.

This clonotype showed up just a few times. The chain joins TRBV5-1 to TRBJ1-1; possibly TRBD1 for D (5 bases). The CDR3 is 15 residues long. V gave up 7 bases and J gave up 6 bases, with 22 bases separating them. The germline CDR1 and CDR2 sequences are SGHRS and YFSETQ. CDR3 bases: TGCGCCAGCCGGTCCTTGGCAGGGAAGATCTCTGAAGCTTTCTTT. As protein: CASRSLAGKISEAFF.

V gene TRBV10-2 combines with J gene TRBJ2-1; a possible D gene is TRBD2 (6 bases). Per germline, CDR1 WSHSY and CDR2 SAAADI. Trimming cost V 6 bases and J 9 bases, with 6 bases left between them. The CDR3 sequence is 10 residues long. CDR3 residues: CASREGEQFF. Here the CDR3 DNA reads TGCGCCAGCAGGGAGGGTGAGCAGTTCTTC.

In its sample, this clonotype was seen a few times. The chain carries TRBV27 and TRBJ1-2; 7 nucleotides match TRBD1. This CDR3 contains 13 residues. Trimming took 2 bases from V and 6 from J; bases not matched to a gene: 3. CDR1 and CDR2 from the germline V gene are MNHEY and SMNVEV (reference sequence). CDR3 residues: CASSLTGDDGYTF. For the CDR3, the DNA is TGTGCCAGCAGTTTAACAGGGGATGATGGCTACACCTTC.

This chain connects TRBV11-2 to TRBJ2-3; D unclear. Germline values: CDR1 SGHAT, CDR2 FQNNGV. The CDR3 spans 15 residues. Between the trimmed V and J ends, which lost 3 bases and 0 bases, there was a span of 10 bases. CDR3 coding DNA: TGTGCCAGCAGCTTTGAAGGATCTAGCACAGATACGCAGTATTTT. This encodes CASSFEGSSTDTQYF.

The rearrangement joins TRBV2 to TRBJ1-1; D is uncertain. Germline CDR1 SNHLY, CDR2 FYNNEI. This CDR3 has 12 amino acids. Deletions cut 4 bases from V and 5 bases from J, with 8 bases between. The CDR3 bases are TGTGCCAGCAGTGCAAGAGGGACTGAAGCTTTCTTT. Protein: CASSARGTEAFF.

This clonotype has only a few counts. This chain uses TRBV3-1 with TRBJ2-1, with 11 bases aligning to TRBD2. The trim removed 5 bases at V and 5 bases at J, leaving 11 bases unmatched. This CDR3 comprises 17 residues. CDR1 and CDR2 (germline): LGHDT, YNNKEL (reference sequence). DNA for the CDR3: TGTGCCAGCAGCTATTCCCCCGGGACTAGCGGCAACAATGAGCAGTTCTTC. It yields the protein CASSYSPGTSGNNEQFF.

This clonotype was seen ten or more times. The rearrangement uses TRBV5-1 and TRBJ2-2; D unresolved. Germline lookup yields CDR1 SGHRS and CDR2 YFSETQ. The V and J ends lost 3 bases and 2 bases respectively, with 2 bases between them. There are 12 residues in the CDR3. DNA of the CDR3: TGCGCCAGCAGCTATAACACCGGGGAGCTGTTTTTT. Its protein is CASSYNTGELFF.

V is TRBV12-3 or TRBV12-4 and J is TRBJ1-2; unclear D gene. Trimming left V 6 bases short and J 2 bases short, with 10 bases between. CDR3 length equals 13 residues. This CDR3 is CASSMRGNYGYTF. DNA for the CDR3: TGTGCCAGCAGCATGCGTGGAAACTATGGCTACACCTTC.

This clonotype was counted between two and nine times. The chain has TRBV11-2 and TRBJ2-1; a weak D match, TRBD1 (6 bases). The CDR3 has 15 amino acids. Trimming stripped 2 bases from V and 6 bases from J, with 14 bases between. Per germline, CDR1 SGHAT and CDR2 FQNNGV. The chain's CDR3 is CASSLRRGYGNEQFF. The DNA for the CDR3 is TGTGCCAGCAGCTTACGCAGGGGTTACGGCAATGAGCAGTTCTTC. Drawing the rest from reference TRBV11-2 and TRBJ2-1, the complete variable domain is EAGVAQSPRYKIIEKRQSVAFWCNPISGHATLYWYQQILGQGPKLLIQFQNNGVVDDSQLPKDRFSAERLKGVDSTLKIQPAKLEDSAVYLCASSLRRGYGNEQFFGPGTRLTVL.

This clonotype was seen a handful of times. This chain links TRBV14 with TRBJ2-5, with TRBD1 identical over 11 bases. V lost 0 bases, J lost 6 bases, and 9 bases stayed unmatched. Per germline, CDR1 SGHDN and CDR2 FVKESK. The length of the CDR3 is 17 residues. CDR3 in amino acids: CASSQDFRDRGEKTQYF. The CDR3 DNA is TGTGCCAGCAGCCAAGATTTCCGGGACAGGGGGGAAAAGACCCAGTACTTC.

The chain's CDR3 is CASRDLAGTGELFF. DNA of the CDR3: TGCGCCAGCCGGGACCTTGCAGGCACCGGGGAGCTGTTTTTT. J is TRBJ2-2 and V is TRBV5-1; D tentatively fits TRBD1 or TRBD2 (5 bases each). The CDR3 length is 14 residues. CDR1 SGHRS and CDR2 YFSETQ come from the germline V gene. Trimming cost V 7 bases and J 4 bases, with 14 bases left between them. Variable domain in full (rest from reference TRBV5-1 and TRBJ2-2): KAGVTQTPRYLIKTRGQQVTLSCSPISGHRSVSWYQQTPGQGLQFLFEYFSETQRNKGNFPGRFSGRQFSNSRSEMNVSTLELGDSALYLCASRDLAGTGELFFGEGSRLTVL.

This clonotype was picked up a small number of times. The CDR3 region is CASSRSLGNRQPQHF. The CDR3 region has the DNA TGTGCCAGCAGCCGATCCCTGGGTAATCGACAGCCCCAGCATTTT. The chain employs TRBV12-3 or TRBV12-4 and TRBJ1-5; unclear D gene. The CDR3 loop spans 15 amino acids. The V gene lost 6 bases and the J gene lost 7 bases, with 19 bases spanning the gap.

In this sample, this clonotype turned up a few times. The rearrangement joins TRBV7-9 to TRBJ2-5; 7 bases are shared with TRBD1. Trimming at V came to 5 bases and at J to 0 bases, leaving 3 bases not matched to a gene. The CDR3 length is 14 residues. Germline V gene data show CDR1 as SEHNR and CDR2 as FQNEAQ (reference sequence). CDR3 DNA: TGTGCCAGCAGCGTAACAGGGGACCAAGAGACCCAGTACTTC. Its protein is CASSVTGDQETQYF.

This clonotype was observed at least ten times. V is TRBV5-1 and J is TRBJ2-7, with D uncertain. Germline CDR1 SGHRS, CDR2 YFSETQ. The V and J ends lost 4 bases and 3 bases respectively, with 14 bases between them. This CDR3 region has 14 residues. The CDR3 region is CASSQEAGFYEQYF. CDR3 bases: TGCGCCAGCAGCCAAGAAGCAGGTTTCTACGAGCAGTACTTC.

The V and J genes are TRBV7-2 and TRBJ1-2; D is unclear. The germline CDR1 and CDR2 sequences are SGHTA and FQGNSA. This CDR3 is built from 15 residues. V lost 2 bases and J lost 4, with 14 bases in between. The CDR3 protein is CASSLPSKRPYGYTF. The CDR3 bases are TGTGCCAGCAGCTTACCCTCCAAGCGACCCTATGGCTACACCTTC.

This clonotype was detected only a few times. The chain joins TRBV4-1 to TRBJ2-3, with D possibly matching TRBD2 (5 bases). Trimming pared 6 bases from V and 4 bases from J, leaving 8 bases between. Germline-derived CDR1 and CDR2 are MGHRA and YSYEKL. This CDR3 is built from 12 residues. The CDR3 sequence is CASSKRSDTQYF. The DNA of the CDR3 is TGCGCCAGCAGTAAGCGGTCAGATACGCAGTATTTT.

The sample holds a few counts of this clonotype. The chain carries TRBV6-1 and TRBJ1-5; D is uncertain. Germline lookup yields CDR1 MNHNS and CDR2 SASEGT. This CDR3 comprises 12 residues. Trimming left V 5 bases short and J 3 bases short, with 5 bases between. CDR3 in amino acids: CASSRANQPQHF. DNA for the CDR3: TGTGCCAGCAGTCGCGCCAATCAGCCCCAGCATTTT.

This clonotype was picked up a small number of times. The chain's CDR3 is CSARDRGAGSSPLHF. The DNA of the CDR3 is TGCAGTGCTAGAGATAGGGGGGCAGGTAGCTCACCCCTCCACTTT. V gene TRBV20-1 combines with J gene TRBJ1-6; TRBD1 might be the D (6 bases). The germline gives CDR1 DFQATT, CDR2 SNEGSKA (reference sequence). The CDR3 is 15 amino acids. V was pared by 0 bases and J by 10 bases, with 16 bases between.

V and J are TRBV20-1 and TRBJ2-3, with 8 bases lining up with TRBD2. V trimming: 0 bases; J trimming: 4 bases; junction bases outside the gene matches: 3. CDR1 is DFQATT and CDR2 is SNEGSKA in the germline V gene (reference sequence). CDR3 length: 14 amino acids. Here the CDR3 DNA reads TGCAGTGCTAGAGATCGGGGGGGGGCAGATACGCAGTATTTT. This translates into CSARDRGGADTQYF.

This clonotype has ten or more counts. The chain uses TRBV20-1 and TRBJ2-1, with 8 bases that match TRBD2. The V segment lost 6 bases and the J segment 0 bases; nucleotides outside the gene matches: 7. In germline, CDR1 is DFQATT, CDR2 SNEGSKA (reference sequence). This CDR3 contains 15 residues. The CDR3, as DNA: TGCAGTGCGTATCTCAGCGGGAGCTCCTACAATGAGCAGTTCTTC. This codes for CSAYLSGSSYNEQFF.

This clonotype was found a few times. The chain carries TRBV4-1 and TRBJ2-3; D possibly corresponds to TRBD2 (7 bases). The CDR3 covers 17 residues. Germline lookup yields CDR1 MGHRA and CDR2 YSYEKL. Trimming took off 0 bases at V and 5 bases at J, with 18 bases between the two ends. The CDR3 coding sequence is TGCGCCAGCAGCCAAGATTTTAAAGCGGGACACTTAGATACGCAGTATTTT. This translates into CASSQDFKAGHLDTQYF.

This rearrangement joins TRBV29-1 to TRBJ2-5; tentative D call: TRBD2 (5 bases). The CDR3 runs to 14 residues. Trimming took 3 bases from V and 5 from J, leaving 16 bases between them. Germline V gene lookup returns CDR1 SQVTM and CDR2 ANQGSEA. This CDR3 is CSVDLGSRLETQYF. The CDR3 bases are TGCAGCGTTGATTTAGGGAGCAGACTTGAGACCCAGTACTTC.

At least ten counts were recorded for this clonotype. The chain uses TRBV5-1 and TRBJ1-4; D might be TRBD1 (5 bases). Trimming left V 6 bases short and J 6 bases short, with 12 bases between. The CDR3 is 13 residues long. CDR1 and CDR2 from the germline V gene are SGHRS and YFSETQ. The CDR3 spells CASKGRGDEKLFF. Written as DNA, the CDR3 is TGCGCCAGCAAAGGACGGGGGGATGAAAAACTGTTTTTT. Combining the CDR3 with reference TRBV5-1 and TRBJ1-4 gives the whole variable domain KAGVTQTPRYLIKTRGQQVTLSCSPISGHRSVSWYQQTPGQGLQFLFEYFSETQRNKGNFPGRFSGRQFSNSRSEMNVSTLELGDSALYLCASKGRGDEKLFFGSGTQLSVL.

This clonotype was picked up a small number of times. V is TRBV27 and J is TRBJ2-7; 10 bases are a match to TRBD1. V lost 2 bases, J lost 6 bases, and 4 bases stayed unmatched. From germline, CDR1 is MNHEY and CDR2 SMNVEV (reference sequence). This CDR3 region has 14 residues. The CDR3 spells CASSLGTGAGEQYF. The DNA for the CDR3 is TGTGCCAGCAGTTTAGGGACAGGGGCAGGCGAGCAGTACTTC.

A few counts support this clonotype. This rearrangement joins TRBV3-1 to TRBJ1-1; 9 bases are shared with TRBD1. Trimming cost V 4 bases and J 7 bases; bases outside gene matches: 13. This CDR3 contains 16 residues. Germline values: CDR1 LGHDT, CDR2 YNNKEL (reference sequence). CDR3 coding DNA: TGTGCCAGCAGCCTTGCCGACAGGGGGGAGTTGGATGAAGCTTTCTTT. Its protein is CASSLADRGELDEAFF.